Listed below are T cell receptor beta chains from one sample, sequenced in a study of blood T cell repertoires in COVID-19. The repertoire was sequenced with immunoSEQ multiplex PCR; TCRdb's copy has only in-frame clones and lacks some. The sample yields about 200,000 clones, over 60% seen once. Material for sequencing was peripheral blood. The receptors stem from a woman in her seventies with acute or convalescent COVID-19. Each CDR3 is given with its conserved first and last residue.

CASSYLNAGDYGYTF	TRBV6-5	TRBJ1-2
CASSLTSGSQETQYF	TRBV11-2	TRBJ2-5
CASSPRTAHEKLFF	TRBV28	TRBJ1-4
CASSQDRAGAREKLFF	TRBV3-1/TRBV3-2	TRBJ1-4
CSASSDSLQETQYF	TRBV20-1	TRBJ2-5
CSSLGGEESGYTF	TRBV29-1	TRBJ1-2
CASSERTGPQPQHF	TRBV6-1	TRBJ1-5
CASSAAPTGLNTEAFF	TRBV9	TRBJ1-1
CASRPRGGWGAQPQHF	TRBV19	TRBJ1-5
CASRLFRNTGELFF	TRBV28	TRBJ2-2
CASSTPLRANTGELFF	TRBV7-9	TRBJ2-2
CASSLPGQGRETQYF	TRBV6-5	TRBJ2-5
CASSGTSYPTDTQYF	TRBV6-6	TRBJ2-3
CASSPRLAGGLETQYF	TRBV27	TRBJ2-5
CASSHGGVGAFF	TRBV3-1/TRBV3-2	TRBJ1-1
CASSVGTRGGTDSYNEQFF	TRBV19	TRBJ2-1
CASSRTGQGDQPQHF	TRBV5-6	TRBJ1-5
CASSPDRGSTEAFF	TRBV18	TRBJ1-1
CASSLGQAKNYGYTF	TRBV5-1	TRBJ1-2
CASSKQGYYDDGEQFF	TRBV11-1	TRBJ2-1
CASSPPSGRLSSYEQYF	TRBV18	TRBJ2-7
CASSLNALAAGGELFF	TRBV7-3	TRBJ2-2
CASSRRQGGQETQYF	TRBV7-6	TRBJ2-5
CASSLQPGGQETQYF	TRBV11-2	TRBJ2-5
CASSPRLAGGSYNEQFF	TRBV27	TRBJ2-1
CASSLEWPGQGNIQYF	TRBV7-2	TRBJ2-4
CASSQANFGNEKLFF	TRBV3-1/TRBV3-2	TRBJ1-4
CASSIGGRVTDTQYF	TRBV19	TRBJ2-3
CASALAGVNQPQHF	TRBV6-5	TRBJ1-5
CASSSLAGRDEQFF	TRBV9	TRBJ2-1
CASSLAGTSGYQETQYF	TRBV5-5	TRBJ2-5
CASSIGGRVRFDEQYF	TRBV19	TRBJ2-7
CASSLSRGISTDTQYF	TRBV7-2	TRBJ2-3
CASSQDWGGASYYEQYF	TRBV4-2	TRBJ2-7
CATSGTSASNEQFF	TRBV24-1	TRBJ2-1
CASIDRATNEKLFF	TRBV28	TRBJ1-4
CASSGVDSGNTIYF	TRBV5-1	TRBJ1-3
CASSLITGATNSPLHF	TRBV18	TRBJ1-6
CASSLGTDLTQETQYF	TRBV7-9	TRBJ2-5
CASNTGATNEKLFF	TRBV5-1	TRBJ1-4
CASSHPGQGAGGYTF	TRBV3-1/TRBV3-2	TRBJ1-2
CASSLGDRENQPQHF	TRBV5-1	TRBJ1-5
CASSLRPHPRLIYNSPLHF	TRBV28	TRBJ1-6
CASSGGGVPETQYF	TRBV28	TRBJ2-5
CASSSLNSRYEQYF	TRBV27	TRBJ2-7
CASSEGGQGVSKQYF	TRBV25-1	TRBJ2-7
CASGRGDSESNEQFF	TRBV5-1	TRBJ2-1
CASSWGGSYEQYF	TRBV11-1	TRBJ2-7
CANWGTSGNTIYF	TRBV7-4	TRBJ1-3
CASSSGLAGEAEQFF	TRBV5-1	TRBJ2-1
CASSEQSGRATDTQYF	TRBV7-9	TRBJ2-3
CASSLTAAGGPIGELFF	TRBV7-3	TRBJ2-2
CASSPTGITEAFF	TRBV12-3/TRBV12-4	TRBJ1-1
CASSPAAENTIYF	TRBV7-9	TRBJ1-3
CASSLARSFTDTQYF	TRBV7-9	TRBJ2-3
CALLAGEGYNEQFF	TRBV30	TRBJ2-1
CASSLTGNQPQHF	TRBV18	TRBJ1-5
CASKSSGSSEQFF	TRBV7-6	TRBJ2-1
CATSESGQGGGYTF	TRBV24-1	TRBJ1-2
CASSLSGQMNTEAFF	TRBV4-1	TRBJ1-1